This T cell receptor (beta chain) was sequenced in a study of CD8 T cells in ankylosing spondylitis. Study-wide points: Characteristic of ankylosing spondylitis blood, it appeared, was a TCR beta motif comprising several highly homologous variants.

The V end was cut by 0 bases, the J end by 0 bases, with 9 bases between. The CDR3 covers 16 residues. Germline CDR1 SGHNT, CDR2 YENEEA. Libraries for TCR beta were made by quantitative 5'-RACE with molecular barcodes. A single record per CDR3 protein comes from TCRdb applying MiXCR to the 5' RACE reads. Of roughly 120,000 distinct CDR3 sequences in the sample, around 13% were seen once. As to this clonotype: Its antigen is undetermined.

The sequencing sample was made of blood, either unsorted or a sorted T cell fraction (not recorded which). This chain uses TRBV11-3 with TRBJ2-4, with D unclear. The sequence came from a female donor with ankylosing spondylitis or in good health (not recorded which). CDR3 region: CASSLDGGIAKNIQYF. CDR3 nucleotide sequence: TGTGCCAGCAGCTTAGATGGCGGTATAGCCAAAAACATTCAGTACTTC.